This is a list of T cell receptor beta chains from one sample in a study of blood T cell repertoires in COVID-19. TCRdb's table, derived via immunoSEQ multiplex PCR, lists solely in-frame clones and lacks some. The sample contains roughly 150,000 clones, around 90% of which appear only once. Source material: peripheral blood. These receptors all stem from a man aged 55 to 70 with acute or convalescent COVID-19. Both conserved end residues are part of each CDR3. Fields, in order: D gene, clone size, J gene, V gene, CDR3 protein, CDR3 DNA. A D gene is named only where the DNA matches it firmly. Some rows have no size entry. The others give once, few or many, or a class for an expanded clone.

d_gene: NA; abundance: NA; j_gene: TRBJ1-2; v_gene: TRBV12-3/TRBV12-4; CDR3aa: CASRGGVGYGYTF; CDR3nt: TGTGCCAGCAGGGGGGGGGTCGGCTATGGCTACACCTTC
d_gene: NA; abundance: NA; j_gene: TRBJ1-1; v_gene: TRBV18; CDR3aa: CASSREQGGAFF; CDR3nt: TGTGCCAGCTCACGGGAACAGGGTGGCGCTTTCTTT
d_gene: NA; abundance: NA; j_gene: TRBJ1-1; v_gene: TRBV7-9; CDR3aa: CASTQSRAGDTEAFF; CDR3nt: TGTGCCAGCACCCAGAGTCGGGCCGGGGACACTGAAGCTTTCTTT
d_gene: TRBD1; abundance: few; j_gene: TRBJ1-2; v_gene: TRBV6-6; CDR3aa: CASSSGDRALFYGYTF; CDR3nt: TGTGCCAGCAGTTCCGGGGACAGGGCACTTTTCTATGGCTACACCTTC
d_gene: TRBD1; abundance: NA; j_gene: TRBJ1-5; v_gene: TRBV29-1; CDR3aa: CSVELTGAGPQHF; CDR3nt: TGCAGCGTGGAACTGACAGGGGCAGGGCCCCAGCATTTT
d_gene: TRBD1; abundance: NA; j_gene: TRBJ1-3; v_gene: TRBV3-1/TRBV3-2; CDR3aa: CASSRGDRRNTIYF; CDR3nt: TGTGCCAGCAGCCGAGGGGACAGAAGAAACACCATATATTTT
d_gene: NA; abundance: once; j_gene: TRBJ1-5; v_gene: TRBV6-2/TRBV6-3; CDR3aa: CASSYWRDHSNQPQHF; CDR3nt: TGTGCCAGCAGTTACTGGCGGGATCATAGCAATCAGCCCCAGCATTTT
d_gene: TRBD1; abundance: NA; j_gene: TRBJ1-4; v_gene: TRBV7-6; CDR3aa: CASSRTGPNEKLFF; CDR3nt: TGTGCCAGCAGCCGGACAGGACCTAATGAAAAACTGTTTTTT
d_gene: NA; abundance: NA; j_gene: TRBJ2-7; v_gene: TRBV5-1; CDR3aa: CASSWWDITYEQYF; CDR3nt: TGCGCCAGCAGCTGGTGGGACATCACCTACGAGCAGTACTTC
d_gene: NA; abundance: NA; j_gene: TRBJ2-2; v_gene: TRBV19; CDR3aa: CASSRITGSNTGELFF; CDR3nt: TGTGCCAGTAGTAGAATCACAGGGTCGAACACCGGGGAGCTGTTTTTT
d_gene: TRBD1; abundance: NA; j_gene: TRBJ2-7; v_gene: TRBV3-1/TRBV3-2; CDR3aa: CASSLRQGGNYEQYF; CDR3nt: TGTGCCAGCAGCCTTCGACAGGGTGGGAATTACGAGCAGTACTTC
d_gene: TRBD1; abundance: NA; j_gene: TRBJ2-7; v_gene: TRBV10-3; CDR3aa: CAIRAPGTVSYEQYF; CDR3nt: TGTGCCATACGAGCCCCCGGGACAGTCTCCTACGAGCAGTACTTC
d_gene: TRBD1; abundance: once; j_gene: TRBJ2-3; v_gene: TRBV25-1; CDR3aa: CASSEYRTGGTDTQYF; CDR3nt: TGTGCCAGCAGTGAATATAGAACAGGGGGGACAGATACGCAGTATTTT
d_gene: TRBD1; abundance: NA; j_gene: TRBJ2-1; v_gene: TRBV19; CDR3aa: CASAPGGWGSYNEQFF; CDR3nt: TGTGCCAGTGCCCCAGGGGGCTGGGGCTCCTACAATGAGCAGTTCTTC
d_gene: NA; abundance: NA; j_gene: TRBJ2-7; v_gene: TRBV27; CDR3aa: CASSSGHAYEQYF; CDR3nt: TGTGCCAGCAGTTCGGGACACGCCTACGAGCAGTACTTC
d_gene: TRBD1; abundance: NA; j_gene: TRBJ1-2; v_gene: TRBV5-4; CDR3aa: CASSPGQGLGYTF; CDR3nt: TGTGCCAGCAGCCCAGGACAGGGCTTAGGCTACACCTTC
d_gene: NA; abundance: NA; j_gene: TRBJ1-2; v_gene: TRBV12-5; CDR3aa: CASGPDFPGGYTF; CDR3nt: TGTGCTAGTGGGCCTGATTTTCCGGGTGGCTACACCTTC
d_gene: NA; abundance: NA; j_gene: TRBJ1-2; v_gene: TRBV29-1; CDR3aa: CSVEFFQGKDNGYTF; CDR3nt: TGCAGCGTTGAATTTTTTCAGGGGAAGGATAATGGCTACACCTTC
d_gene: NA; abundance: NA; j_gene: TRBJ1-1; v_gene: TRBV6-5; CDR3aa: CASSWTGQRRNTEAFF; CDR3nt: TGTGCCAGCAGTTGGACCGGACAGAGGAGGAACACTGAAGCTTTCTTT
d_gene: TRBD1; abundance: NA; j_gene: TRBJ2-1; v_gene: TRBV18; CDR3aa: CASSPADRGRNEQFF; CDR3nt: TGTGCCAGCTCACCGGCGGACAGGGGGCGGAATGAGCAGTTCTTC
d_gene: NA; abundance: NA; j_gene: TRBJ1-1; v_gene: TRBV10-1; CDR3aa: CASSEGGIPEAFF; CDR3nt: TGCGCCAGCAGTGAGGGGGGGATCCCTGAAGCTTTCTTT
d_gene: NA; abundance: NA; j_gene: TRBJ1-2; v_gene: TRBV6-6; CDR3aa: CASSYGAGSTF; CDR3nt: TGTGCCAGCAGTTACGGGGCAGGCTCCACCTTC
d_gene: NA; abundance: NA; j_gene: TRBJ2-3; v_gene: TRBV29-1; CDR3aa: CSAPGRFSTDTQYF; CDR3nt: TGCAGCGCCCCGGGGAGATTTAGCACAGATACGCAGTATTTT
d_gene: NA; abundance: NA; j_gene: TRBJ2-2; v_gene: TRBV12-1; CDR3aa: CARETSGALIGTGELFF; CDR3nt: TGTGCCAGGGAGACTAGCGGGGCCCTTATTGGCACCGGGGAGCTGTTTTTT
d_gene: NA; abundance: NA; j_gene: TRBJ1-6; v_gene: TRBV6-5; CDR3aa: CASSYPPTSGGSPLHF; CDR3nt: TGTGCCAGCAGTTACCCCCCGACATCGGGGGGTTCACCCCTCCACTTT
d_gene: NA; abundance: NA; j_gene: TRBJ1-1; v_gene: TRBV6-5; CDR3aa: CASSYRNTEAFF; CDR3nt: TGTGCCAGCAGTTACCGGAACACTGAAGCTTTCTTT
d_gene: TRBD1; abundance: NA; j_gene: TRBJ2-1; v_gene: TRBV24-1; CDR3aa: CATSDRGQGRANEQFF; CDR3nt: TGTGCCACCAGTGATAGAGGACAGGGACGGGCGAATGAGCAGTTCTTC
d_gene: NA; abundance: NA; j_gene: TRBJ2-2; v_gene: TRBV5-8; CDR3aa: CASSLAWILGSGELFF; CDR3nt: TGTGCCAGCAGCTTGGCCTGGATTTTGGGCTCGGGGGAGCTGTTTTTT
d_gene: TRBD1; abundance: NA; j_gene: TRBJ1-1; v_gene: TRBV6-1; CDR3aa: CASSYRDRGEAFF; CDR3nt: TGTGCCAGCAGTTATAGGGACAGGGGTGAAGCTTTCTTT
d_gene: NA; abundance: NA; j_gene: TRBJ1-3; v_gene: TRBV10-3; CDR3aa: CAISEGGADTIYF; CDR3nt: TGTGCCATCAGTGAAGGAGGGGCGGACACCATATATTTT
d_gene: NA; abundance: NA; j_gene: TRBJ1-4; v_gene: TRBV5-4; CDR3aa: CASSLIGEKLFF; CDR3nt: TGTGCCAGCAGCTTAATTGGCGAAAAACTGTTTTTT
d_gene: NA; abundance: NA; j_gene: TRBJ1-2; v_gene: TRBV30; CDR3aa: CAWRATGGYGYTF; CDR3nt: TGTGCCTGGAGGGCAACGGGTGGCTATGGCTACACCTTC
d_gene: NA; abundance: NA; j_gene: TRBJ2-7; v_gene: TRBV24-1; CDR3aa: CATSDDGYEQYF; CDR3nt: TGTGCCACCAGTGACGACGGGTACGAGCAGTACTTC
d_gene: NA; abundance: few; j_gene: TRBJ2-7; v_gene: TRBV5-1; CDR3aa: CASSLTGPDQYEQYF; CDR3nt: TGCGCCAGCAGCTTAACAGGGCCAGATCAATACGAGCAGTACTTC
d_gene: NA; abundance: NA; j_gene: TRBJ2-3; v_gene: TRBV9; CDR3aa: CASSKGQDTQYF; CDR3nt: TGTGCCAGCAGTAAGGGGCAGGATACGCAGTATTTT
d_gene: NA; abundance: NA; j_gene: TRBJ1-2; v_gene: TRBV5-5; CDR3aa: CASSLAMGNYGYTF; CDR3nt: TGTGCCAGCAGCTTGGCGATGGGCAACTATGGCTACACCTTC
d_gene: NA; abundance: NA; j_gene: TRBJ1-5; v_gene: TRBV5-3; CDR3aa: CATPLASNQPQHF; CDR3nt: TGTGCCACTCCTTTGGCCAGCAATCAGCCCCAGCATTTT
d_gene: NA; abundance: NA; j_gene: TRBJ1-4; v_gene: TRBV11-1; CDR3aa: CASRRDGPNEKLFF; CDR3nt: TGTGCCAGCAGGCGGGACGGCCCTAATGAAAAACTGTTTTTT
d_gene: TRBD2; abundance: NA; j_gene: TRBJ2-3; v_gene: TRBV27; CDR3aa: CASSFRSGTSGGTTSTDTQYF; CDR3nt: TGTGCCAGCAGTTTTCGCTCCGGGACTAGCGGGGGGACGACTTCCACAGATACGCAGTATTTT
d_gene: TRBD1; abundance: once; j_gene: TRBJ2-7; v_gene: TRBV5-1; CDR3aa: CASSLSGTGKNVPYEQYF; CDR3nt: TGCGCCAGCAGCTTGTCTGGGACAGGGAAAAACGTTCCCTACGAGCAGTACTTC
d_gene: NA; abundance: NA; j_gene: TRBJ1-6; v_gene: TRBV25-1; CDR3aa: CASSEAGSYNSPLHF; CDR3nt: TGTGCCAGCAGTGAAGCCGGCTCCTATAATTCACCCCTCCACTTT
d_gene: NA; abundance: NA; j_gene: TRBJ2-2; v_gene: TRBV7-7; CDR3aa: CASSPTPGYTGELFF; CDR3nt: TGTGCTAGCAGCCCGACACCAGGGTACACCGGGGAGCTGTTTTTT